This T cell receptor beta chain emerged from a study of T cell responses to AZD1222 COVID-19 vaccine. Clones were sequenced by immunoSEQ multiplex PCR, and TCRdb holds only the in-frame ones, with some missing. The top ten clones hold 3.5% to 5% of a sample with around 200,000 clones, 93% of them seen once. Trimming left V 9 bases short and J 6 bases short, with 17 bases between. Per germline, CDR1 LNHDA and CDR2 SQIVND (reference sequence). The CDR3 is 14 residues long. The origin of this receptor is an adult in good health. The specimen comprised peripheral blood, sampled on day 0 of AZD1222 vaccination. The chain carries TRBV19 and TRBJ2-2; D is perhaps TRBD2 (6 bases). CDR3 amino acids: CARPTRMHAGELFF. The CDR3 DNA sequence: TGTGCCAGGCCGACTAGAATGCACGCCGGGGAGCTGTTTTTT.